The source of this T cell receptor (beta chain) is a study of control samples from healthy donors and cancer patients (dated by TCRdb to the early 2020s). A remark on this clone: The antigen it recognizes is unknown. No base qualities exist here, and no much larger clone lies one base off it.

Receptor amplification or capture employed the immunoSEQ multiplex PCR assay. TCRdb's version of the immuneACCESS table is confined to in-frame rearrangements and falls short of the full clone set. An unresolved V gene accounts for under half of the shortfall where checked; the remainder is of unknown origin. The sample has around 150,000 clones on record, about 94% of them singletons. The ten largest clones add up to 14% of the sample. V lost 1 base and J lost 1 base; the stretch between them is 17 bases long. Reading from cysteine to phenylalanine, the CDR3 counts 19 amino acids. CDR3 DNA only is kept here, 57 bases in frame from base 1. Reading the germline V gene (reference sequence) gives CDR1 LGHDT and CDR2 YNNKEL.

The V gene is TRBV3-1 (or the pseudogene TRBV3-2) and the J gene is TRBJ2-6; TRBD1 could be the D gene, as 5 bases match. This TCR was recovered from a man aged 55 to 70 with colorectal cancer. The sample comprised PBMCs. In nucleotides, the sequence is TGTGCCAGCAGCCAAGCTCAGGGCAGGGCGTATTCTGGGGCCAACGTCCTGACTTTC. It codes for CASSQAQGRAYSGANVLTF.